Below, 20 T cell receptor beta chains from the same sample are listed, as sequenced in a study of blood T cell repertoires in COVID-19. Clones were sequenced by immunoSEQ multiplex PCR, and TCRdb holds only the in-frame ones, with some missing. The sample lists about 300,000 clones; 70% to 90% were seen once. The sample taken for sequencing was PBMCs or T cells enriched from blood (not recorded which). The receptors were sampled from a man under 40 who had recovered from COVID-19.

The chain uses TRBV5-6 and TRBJ2-3; TRBD2 aligns across 8 bases. CDR3 length: 16 residues. With V trimmed by 1 base and J by 4 bases, 8 bases remained unmatched. Looked up from germline, CDR1 is SGHDT and CDR2 is YYEEEE. Written as DNA, the CDR3 is TGTGCCAGCAGCTTGATTTTGCGGGGGGCCGCAGATACGCAGTATTTT. Translating it yields CASSLILRGAADTQYF.

This rearrangement joins TRBV19 to TRBJ1-4, with a tentative D call TRBD1 (5 bases). This CDR3 region has 14 residues. V was trimmed by 8 bases and J by 0 bases, leaving 10 bases between them. Germline V gene data show CDR1 as LNHDA and CDR2 as SQIVND (reference sequence). Here the CDR3 reads CASGTTATNEKLFF. CDR3 nucleotides: TGTGCCAGTGGAACGACAGCAACTAATGAAAAACTGTTTTTT.

The chain uses TRBV5-1 and TRBJ1-1; 9 bases agree with TRBD1. Trimming cost V 1 base and J 3 bases; bases outside gene matches: 1. Germline CDR1 reads SGHRS; CDR2 reads YFSETQ. This CDR3 is built from 14 residues. Here the CDR3 DNA reads TGCGCCAGCAGCTTGTGGACAGGGGACACTGAAGCTTTCTTT. It specifies CASSLWTGDTEAFF. The full variable domain, its missing parts supplied by reference TRBV5-1 and TRBJ1-1, is KAGVTQTPRYLIKTRGQQVTLSCSPISGHRSVSWYQQTPGQGLQFLFEYFSETQRNKGNFPGRFSGRQFSNSRSEMNVSTLELGDSALYLCASSLWTGDTEAFFGQGTRLTVV.

The chain uses TRBV2 and TRBJ2-5; 9 bases map to TRBD2. Germline trimming cut 8 bases from V and 5 bases from J; bases unmatched to any gene: 12. This CDR3 contains 15 residues. The germline V gene encodes CDR1 SNHLY and CDR2 FYNNEI. The CDR3 reads CASFRRGGSRETQYF. CDR3 sequence (DNA): TGTGCCAGCTTCAGGCGGGGGGGCTCCAGGGAGACCCAGTACTTC.

The chain carries TRBV7-6 and TRBJ1-4; 7 bases map to TRBD1. Trimming removed 5 bases from V and 8 bases from J; junction bases left unmatched: 20. The length of the CDR3 is 18 residues. Germline V CDR1 and CDR2: SGHVS, FNYEAQ. CDR3 in amino acids: CASSARGGTDTRSEKLFF. CDR3 DNA: TGTGCCAGCAGCGCACGAGGGGGGACAGACACCAGAAGCGAAAAACTGTTTTTT.

This chain connects TRBV10-2 to TRBJ2-1; 7 bases agree with TRBD2. Germline CDR1 reads WSHSY; CDR2 reads SAAADI. The CDR3 runs 14 residues. The trim removed 4 bases at V and 2 bases at J, leaving 2 bases unmatched. The CDR3 DNA reads TGCGCCAGCAGTGCCGGGGGGACCTACAATGAGCAGTTCTTC. Translation gives CASSAGGTYNEQFF.

The V gene is TRBV3-1 (or the pseudogene TRBV3-2), the J gene TRBJ1-2; D is perhaps TRBD1 (6 bases). V shed 4 bases and J shed 5 bases, with 17 bases lying between them. The CDR3 covers 15 residues. Germline-derived CDR1 and CDR2 are LGHDT and YNNKEL (reference sequence). The CDR3 reads CASSRTGTQEYGYTF. The DNA of the CDR3 is TGTGCCAGCAGCCGAACAGGGACCCAGGAGTATGGCTACACCTTC.

The rearrangement joins TRBV23-1 to TRBJ1-1; the D gene is possibly TRBD1 (5 bases). TRBV23-1 is recorded as an ORF, its role being uncertain. V was pared by 10 bases and J by 1 base, with 13 bases between. This CDR3 has 13 residues. DNA for the CDR3: TGCGCCATAATAAATACAGGGAACACTGAAGCTTTCTTT. Encoded protein: CAIINTGNTEAFF.

Only one count was recorded for this clone. The J gene is TRBJ2-7, the V gene TRBV6-5, with 10 bases lining up with TRBD2. V trimming: 8 bases; J trimming: 5 bases; junction bases outside the gene matches: 6. The CDR3 runs 13 residues. CDR1 and CDR2 (germline): MNHEY, SVGAGI. This chain's CDR3 is CASRASGSHEQYF. CDR3 in DNA: TGTGCCAGCCGAGCTAGCGGGAGCCACGAGCAGTACTTC.

The chain has TRBV12-2 and TRBJ1-4. TRBV12-2 is noted as a pseudogene. CDR3 size: 16 residues. The CDR3 region has the DNA TGTGCAAGTCGCCGGGCGATCATGGGAGAGAATGAAAAACTGTTTTTT. It yields the protein CASRRAIMGENEKLFF.

The V gene is TRBV27, the J gene TRBJ1-2; no clear D. CDR1 and CDR2 (germline): MNHEY, SMNVEV (reference sequence). The germline V and J ends were trimmed by 3 bases and 0 bases, with 8 bases remaining between them. CDR3 length: 14 residues. The CDR3 spells CASSLSTANYGYTF. The CDR3 DNA reads as TGTGCCAGCAGTTTGAGTACAGCTAACTATGGCTACACCTTC.

The chain has TRBV10-3 and TRBJ1-3, with D uncertain. The CDR3 consists of 15 residues. Trimming cost V 6 bases and J 0 bases, with 12 bases left between them. Germline CDR1 is ENHRY and CDR2 is SYGVKD. The CDR3 protein is CAISLDSSSGNTIYF. As DNA, the CDR3 is TGTGCCATCAGCCTCGATTCGAGCTCTGGAAACACCATATATTTT.

The V call is TRBV19, the J call TRBJ2-1; D may be TRBD2 (5 bases). Trimming removed 5 bases from V and 6 bases from J, with 11 bases in between. CDR1 and CDR2 from the germline V gene are LNHDA and SQIVND (reference sequence). This CDR3 spans 13 amino acids. CDR3 region: CASSHHGLNEQFF. For the CDR3, the DNA is TGTGCCAGTAGTCACCACGGACTCAATGAGCAGTTCTTC.

The V call is TRBV29-1, the J call TRBJ2-7, with 8 bases fitting TRBD1. Per the germline V gene, CDR1 is SQVTM and CDR2 is ANQGSEA. CDR3 length: 12 amino acids. Trimming at V came to 7 bases and at J to 1 base, leaving 3 bases not matched to a gene. CDR3 sequence: CSEDRESYEQYF. CDR3 DNA: TGCAGCGAGGACAGGGAGTCCTACGAGCAGTACTTC.

V is TRBV14 and J is TRBJ2-7; 9 bases fit TRBD2. V was pared by 5 bases and J by 5 bases, with 13 bases of the junction left unmatched. The V gene's germline CDR1 is SGHDN and CDR2 FVKESK. The CDR3 consists of 16 residues. The CDR3 region has the DNA TGTGCCAGCAGCTTAACAAAACTTGCGGGAGGGAACGAGCAGTACTTC. This gives the protein CASSLTKLAGGNEQYF.

This clone was counted a few times. V usage is TRBV10-3 and J usage is TRBJ1-4, with a tentative D call TRBD1 (5 bases). The germline V gene has CDR1 ENHRY and CDR2 SYGVKD. The V end lost 6 bases, the J end lost 0 bases, and 5 bases lay between the germline ends. The CDR3 is 13 amino acids. The CDR3 protein is CAIRTATNEKLFF. The DNA of the CDR3 is TGTGCCATCAGGACAGCAACTAATGAAAAACTGTTTTTT.

The chain links TRBV28 to TRBJ2-1, with 13 bases fitting TRBD2. This CDR3 spans 18 amino acids. Germline V gives CDR1 MDHEN, CDR2 SYDVKM. V dropped 6 bases and J dropped 4; count of bases not matched to a gene: 12. DNA of the CDR3: TGTGCCAGCAGGCCCCACGGAGGACTAGCGGGGGAGTACAATGAGCAGTTCTTC. Translated, it gives CASRPHGGLAGEYNEQFF.

The chain recombines TRBV28 with TRBJ2-5, with 14 positions matching TRBD2. CDR3 length: 16 residues. From germline, CDR1 is MDHEN and CDR2 SYDVKM. The trim removed 3 bases at V and 0 bases at J, leaving 0 bases unmatched. Written as DNA, the CDR3 is TGTGCCAGCAGTTTGGGACTAGCGGGGGACCAAGAGACCCAGTACTTC. This sequence encodes CASSLGLAGDQETQYF.

Remarks on this clone: Other DNA sequences of this sample code for an identical CDR3. V usage is TRBV3-1 (or the pseudogene TRBV3-2) and J usage is TRBJ2-7, with no clear D. With 6 bases removed from V and 3 bases from J, the gap between germline ends came to 6 bases. Germline CDR1 and CDR2: LGHDT and YNNKEL (reference sequence). The CDR3 has 11 residues. CDR3: CASSRGYEQYF. The CDR3 DNA reads as TGTGCCAGCAGTAGAGGCTACGAGCAGTACTTC.

V and J are TRBV6-5 and TRBJ1-4; a weak D match, TRBD1 (6 bases). Trimming took off 4 bases at V and 6 bases at J, with 15 bases between the two ends. The CDR3 extends over 15 amino acids. Germline values: CDR1 MNHEY, CDR2 SVGAGI. The CDR3 is CASSSKGRGYEKLFF. CDR3 nucleotides: TGTGCCAGCAGTTCTAAGGGCAGGGGTTATGAAAAACTGTTTTTT.